This section outlines one T cell receptor beta chain sequence together with its context. Its antigen is not known. The sample comes from a study of CD4 T cells in relation to SARS-CoV-2 and coronaviruses. Study-wide background: Convalescent donors were aged about 21 to 75, with median approximately 36 years.

Overall study results and limits: In roughly 65% of donors, memory CD4+ clonotypes crossrecognized SARS-CoV-2 and at least one common cold coronavirus spike. Each donor contributed either pre-pandemic or post-infection samples, not both.

The CDR3 sequence is 14 residues long. V lost 8 bases, J lost 4 bases, and 16 bases lay in between. Germline values: CDR1 LNHDA, CDR2 SQIVND (reference sequence). TCRdb's copy holds only in-frame clones and misses some; the assay was immunoSEQ multiplex PCR. This sample yields tens of thousands of clones, of which approximately 87% are seen a single time; roughly 10% belongs to the top ten. Sequenced material: memory CD4+ T cells from PBMCs. The sequence was obtained from an adult with COVID-19. The gene calls are TRBV19 and TRBJ2-3, with D maybe TRBD2 (6 bases). CDR3 sequence (DNA): TGTGCCAGTGGCACTAGCAGCGGCTCAGATACGCAGTATTTT. Its protein product is CASGTSSGSDTQYF.